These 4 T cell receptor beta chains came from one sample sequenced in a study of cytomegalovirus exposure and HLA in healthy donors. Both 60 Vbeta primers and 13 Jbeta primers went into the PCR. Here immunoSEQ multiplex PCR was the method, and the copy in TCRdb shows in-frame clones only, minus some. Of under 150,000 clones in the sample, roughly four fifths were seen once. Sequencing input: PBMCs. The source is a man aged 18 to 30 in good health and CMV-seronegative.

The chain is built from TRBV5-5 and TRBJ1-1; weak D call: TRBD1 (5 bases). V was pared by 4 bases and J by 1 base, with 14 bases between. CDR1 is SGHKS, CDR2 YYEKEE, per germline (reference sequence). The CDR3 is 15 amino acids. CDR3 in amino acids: CASSISGLRNTEAFF. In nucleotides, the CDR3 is TGTGCCAGCAGCATCTCGGGACTGAGGAACACTGAAGCTTTCTTT.

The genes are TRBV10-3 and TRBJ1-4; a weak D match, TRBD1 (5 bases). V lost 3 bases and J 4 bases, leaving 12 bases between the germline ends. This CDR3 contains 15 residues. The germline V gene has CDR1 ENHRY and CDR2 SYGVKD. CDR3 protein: CAISDAGGVNEKLFF. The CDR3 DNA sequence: TGTGCCATCAGTGATGCGGGGGGAGTTAATGAAAAACTGTTTTTT.

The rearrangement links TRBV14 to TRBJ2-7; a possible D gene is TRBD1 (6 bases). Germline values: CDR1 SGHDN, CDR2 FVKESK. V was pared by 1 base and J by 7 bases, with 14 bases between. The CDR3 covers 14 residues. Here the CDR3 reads CASSQVQGPGEQYF. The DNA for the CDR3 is TGTGCCAGCAGCCAAGTACAGGGACCAGGAGAGCAGTACTTC. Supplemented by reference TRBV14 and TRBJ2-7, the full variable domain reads EAGVTQFPSHSVIEKGQTVTLRCDPISGHDNLYWYRRVMGKEIKFLLHFVKESKQDESGMPNNRFLAERTGGTYSTLKVQPAELEDSGVYFCASSQVQGPGEQYFGPGTRLTVT.

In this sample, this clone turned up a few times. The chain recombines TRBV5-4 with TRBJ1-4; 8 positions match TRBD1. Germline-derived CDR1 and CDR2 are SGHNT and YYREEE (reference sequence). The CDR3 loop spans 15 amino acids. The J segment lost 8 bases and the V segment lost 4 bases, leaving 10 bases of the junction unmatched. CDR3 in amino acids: CASSASGGVGEKLFF. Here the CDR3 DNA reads TGTGCCAGCAGCGCCTCAGGGGGCGTAGGGGAAAAACTGTTTTTT.